This TCR beta chain was retrieved from a study of T cell responses to AZD1222 COVID-19 vaccine. Overall study results and limits: Increases in Spike-specific TCR breadth and depth were seen after two AZD1222 doses. As reported, nearly half of all spike-specific TCRs target variant regions that are unmutated. Mostly white British, mostly female donors; authors suggested clonal diversity may be underestimated. Seropositive AZD1222 recipients at baseline numbered only six or seven.

A remark on this clone: The antigen is unknown.

This table comes from immunoSEQ multiplex PCR, and its TCRdb copy is limited to in-frame clones, with some not included. Of around 180,000 clones in the sample, almost 95% were seen once. Specimen: peripheral blood, collected on day 0 of AZD1222 vaccination. The sequence came from an adult in good health.

In DNA form, the CDR3 reads TGTGCCAGCAGCGTAGTCCCAAAACTAGCGCAATTCGGGTACACCGGGGAGCTGTTTTTT. Its translation is CASSVVPKLAQFGYTGELFF. The rearrangement uses TRBV9 and TRBJ2-2; 7 nucleotides align to TRBD2. This CDR3 spans 20 amino acids. The J segment lost 3 bases and the V segment lost 0 bases, leaving 17 bases of the junction unmatched. Germline V CDR1 and CDR2: SGDLS, YYNGEE.